The 30 T cell receptor beta chains reported below all come from one sample, sequenced in a study of blood T cell repertoires in COVID-19 (dated by TCRdb to about 2020). The library relied on the immunoSEQ multiplex PCR assay. TCRdb provides this immuneACCESS table in a form limited to in-frame rearrangements. Some clones are lacking; in checked studies, under half of them reflect an unresolved V gene, and why the rest are absent is not known. The sample table holds 300,000 to 400,000 clones, of which more than 85% were seen once. Of the sample, 2.5% to 3.5% falls within the top ten clones. The source material was peripheral blood. Every receptor here comes from a human donor in a cohort sampled during active COVID-19.

This chain links TRBV9 with TRBJ1-2; unclear D gene. The CDR3 extends over 11 amino acids. The germline V and J ends were trimmed by 6 bases and 6 bases, with 9 bases remaining between them. Germline V CDR1 and CDR2: SGDLS, YYNGEE. DNA for the CDR3: TGTGCCAGCACCTCGGGTAATGGCTACACCTTC. Protein sequence: CASTSGNGYTF.

The genes are TRBV24-1 and TRBJ2-1, with 9 bases matching TRBD1. V lost 10 bases to trimming and J lost 8 bases; unmatched junction nucleotides: 11. The CDR3 is made up of 14 amino acids. In germline, CDR1 is KGHDR, CDR2 SFDVKD. This CDR3 is CATHPGTGMDEQFF. CDR3 DNA sequence: TGTGCCACTCACCCCGGGACAGGGATGGATGAGCAGTTCTTC.

The genes are TRBV30 and TRBJ2-7; 7 nucleotides agree with TRBD1. The junction had 6 bases not matched to a gene; V was cut back by 2 bases and J by 2 bases. Germline CDR1 GTSNPN, CDR2 SVGIG (reference sequence). CDR3 length equals 14 residues. The CDR3 region is CAWSSWQGAYEQYF. The CDR3, as DNA: TGTGCCTGGAGTTCTTGGCAGGGGGCCTACGAGCAGTACTTC.

Only one count was recorded for this clone. The chain employs TRBV4-2 and TRBJ2-7; TRBD2 might be the D (6 bases). CDR1 LGHNA and CDR2 YNFKEQ come from the germline V gene. V shed 0 bases and J shed 0 bases, with 9 bases lying between them. The CDR3 totals 15 residues. For the CDR3, the DNA is TGTGCCAGCAGCCAAGAAGGAGGGATCTCCTACGAGCAGTACTTC. It specifies CASSQEGGISYEQYF.

The chain links TRBV6-5 to TRBJ1-2, with D possibly matching TRBD1 (5 bases). The length of the CDR3 is 14 residues. The V and J ends lost 6 bases and 4 bases respectively, with 15 bases between them. Germline CDR1 and CDR2: MNHEY and SVGAGI. The CDR3 reads CASSLNGGIYGYTF. CDR3 DNA sequence: TGTGCCAGCAGCTTAAACGGGGGGATCTATGGCTACACCTTC.

This clone was seen once. The chain employs TRBV6-6 and TRBJ2-1; 7 bases are shared with TRBD1. The CDR3 runs 16 residues. V shed 2 bases, J shed 5 bases, and the junction held 9 bases outside the gene matches. Germline values: CDR1 MNHNY, CDR2 SVGAGI (reference sequence). The CDR3 DNA reads TGTGCCAGCAGTTACCCTACTGGACAGGCGAACAATGAGCAGTTCTTC. Protein sequence: CASSYPTGQANNEQFF.

The CDR3 loop reads CASSLDRGTDTQYF. CDR3 nucleotide sequence: TGTGCCAGCAGCTTGGACAGGGGTACAGATACGCAGTATTTT. The genes are TRBV11-3 and TRBJ2-3; the match to TRBD1 covers 9 bases. The V gene's germline CDR1 is SGHNT and CDR2 YENEEA. V dropped 3 bases and J dropped 3; count of bases not matched to a gene: 1. The CDR3 covers 14 residues.

The CDR3 here is CAWSGGEETQYF. The CDR3 bases are TGTGCCTGGAGTGGGGGGGAAGAGACCCAGTACTTC. The chain employs TRBV30 and TRBJ2-5, with D perhaps TRBD2 (6 bases). The V and J ends lost 1 base and 3 bases respectively, with 6 bases between them. This CDR3 comprises 12 residues. In germline, CDR1 is GTSNPN, CDR2 SVGIG (reference sequence).

In its sample, this clone was seen a few times. This chain joins TRBV7-9 and TRBJ1-4; D unclear. The CDR3 runs 14 residues. Germline CDR1 reads SEHNR; CDR2 reads FQNEAQ (reference sequence). Trimming stripped 5 bases from V and 8 bases from J, with 15 bases between. The CDR3 reads CASSVDGVNEKLFF. The CDR3 nucleotides read TGTGCCAGCAGCGTAGACGGAGTGAACGAAAAACTGTTTTTT.

The chain employs TRBV5-1 and TRBJ2-1; 7 bases agree with TRBD2. Germline assignment: CDR1 SGHRS and CDR2 YFSETQ. The CDR3 runs 15 residues. Trimming took 3 bases from V and 9 from J; bases not matched to a gene: 12. DNA of the CDR3: TGCGCCAGCAGCTACAGCCTGGGAGGGCCAGTTGAGCAGTTCTTC. It translates to CASSYSLGGPVEQFF.

V usage is TRBV24-1 and J usage is TRBJ2-3; D is unresolved. The CDR3 has 14 residues. V shed 4 bases and J shed 4 bases, with 11 bases lying between them. CDR1 KGHDR and CDR2 SFDVKD come from the germline V gene. The CDR3 loop reads CATSDPDKADTQYF. In DNA form, the CDR3 reads TGTGCCACCAGTGACCCCGACAAGGCAGATACGCAGTATTTT.

V is TRBV19 and J is TRBJ1-5; 7 bases fit TRBD1. J gave up 9 bases and V 4 bases, and 6 bases lay outside the gene matches. The CDR3 covers 13 residues. Germline V gives CDR1 LNHDA, CDR2 SQIVND (reference sequence). The DNA of the CDR3 is TGTGCCAGTAGTACCCGGACAGGTCGGCCCCAGCATTTT. Amino acid sequence: CASSTRTGRPQHF.

This chain joins TRBV2 and TRBJ1-5; D is uncertain. The V gene's germline CDR1 is SNHLY and CDR2 FYNNEI. Trimming pared 6 bases from V and 3 bases from J, leaving 15 bases between. CDR3 size: 15 residues. The CDR3 region is CASSLDATVNQPQHF. The CDR3 DNA follows: TGTGCCAGCAGCCTAGACGCCACTGTCAATCAGCCCCAGCATTTT.

The chain is built from TRBV24-1 and TRBJ2-3; 12 nucleotides line up with TRBD1. Germline CDR1 KGHDR, CDR2 SFDVKD. CDR3 length: 16 amino acids. The junction had 4 bases not matched to a gene; V was cut back by 3 bases and J by 4 bases. This CDR3 reads CATSDPGTGGSDTQYF. The CDR3 DNA is TGTGCCACCAGTGATCCCGGGACAGGGGGCTCAGATACGCAGTATTTT.

The CDR3 DNA reads TGTGCCAGCAGTAAGACAGGGGAATATGGCTACACCTTC. Its translation is CASSKTGEYGYTF. The chain joins TRBV2 to TRBJ1-2, with 8 bases fitting TRBD1. The germline CDR1 and CDR2 sequences are SNHLY and FYNNEI. The junction had 4 bases not matched to a gene; V was cut back by 5 bases and J by 5 bases. CDR3 length: 13 residues.

The chain recombines TRBV6-5 with TRBJ2-7; 12 bases match TRBD2. J was trimmed by 4 bases and V by 2 bases; bases with no gene match: 3. CDR3 length: 15 residues. Germline lookup yields CDR1 MNHEY and CDR2 SVGAGI. This CDR3 is CASSYELAGGYEQYF. The CDR3 region has the DNA TGTGCCAGCAGTTACGAACTAGCGGGGGGTTACGAGCAGTACTTC.

V usage is TRBV5-4 and J usage is TRBJ2-2; weak D call: TRBD2 (6 bases). V was shortened by 0 bases and J by 4 bases, with 13 bases between the two germline ends. Germline CDR1 SGHNT, CDR2 YYREEE (reference sequence). This CDR3 comprises 16 residues. CDR3 in amino acids: CASSLGRERGTGELFF. DNA for the CDR3: TGTGCCAGCAGCTTGGGACGGGAGAGGGGCACCGGGGAGCTGTTTTTT. The complete variable domain, with remaining parts taken from reference TRBV5-4 and TRBJ2-2, reads ETGVTQSPTHLIKTRGQQVTLRCSSQSGHNTVSWYQQALGQGPQFIFQYYREEENGRGNFPPRFSGLQFPNYSSELNVNALELDDSALYLCASSLGRERGTGELFFGEGSRLTVL.

The chain employs TRBV5-4 and TRBJ1-1, with D unclear. The CDR3 is 12 residues long. CDR1 and CDR2 from the germline V gene are SGHNT and YYREEE (reference sequence). V was pared by 2 bases and J by 1 base, with 3 bases between. Here the CDR3 DNA reads TGTGCCAGCAGCTTCAGGAACACTGAAGCTTTCTTT. The encoded protein is CASSFRNTEAFF.

This rearrangement joins TRBV9 to TRBJ2-7; 8 bases map to TRBD2. With 4 bases clipped from V and 5 bases from J, the junction kept 8 bases outside the gene matches. The CDR3 extends over 14 amino acids. The germline V gene encodes CDR1 SGDLS and CDR2 YYNGEE. The CDR3 here is CASSISPGGDEQYF. The CDR3 DNA reads TGTGCCAGCAGCATAAGTCCGGGAGGGGACGAGCAGTACTTC.

The chain joins TRBV27 to TRBJ2-1, with TRBD1 identical over 10 bases. CDR1 and CDR2 from the germline V gene are MNHEY and SMNVEV (reference sequence). The CDR3 consists of 16 residues. V lost 5 bases and J lost 5; bases outside the gene matches: 9. The CDR3 DNA is TGTGCCAGCAGTGGGACAGGGGAGCAGGGCCACAATGAGCAGTTCTTC. It yields the protein CASSGTGEQGHNEQFF.

This sequence joins TRBV7-9 and TRBJ2-5; 7 bases map to TRBD2. Trimming removed 5 bases from V and 9 bases from J; junction bases left unmatched: 12. Germline lookup yields CDR1 SEHNR and CDR2 FQNEAQ (reference sequence). The CDR3 is 14 residues long. Written as DNA, the CDR3 is TGTGCCAGCAGCCCAACGGGGGGTATTAGGGCCCAGTACTTC. This translates into CASSPTGGIRAQYF.

The chain employs TRBV29-1 and TRBJ2-7; D perhaps matches TRBD1 (7 bases). Germline lookup yields CDR1 SQVTM and CDR2 ANQGSEA. This CDR3 contains 13 residues. Trimming left V 7 bases short and J 4 bases short, with 17 bases between. The DNA of the CDR3 is TGCAGCGCCCGTGGAGGGGGCCTGTACGAGCAGTACTTC. As protein: CSARGGGLYEQYF.

This chain uses TRBV12-3 or TRBV12-4 with TRBJ2-1; the D is unclear. The germline V and J ends were trimmed by 1 base and 8 bases, with 9 bases remaining between them. The CDR3 extends over 13 amino acids. The CDR3 protein is CASSLGQIYEQFF. The CDR3 bases are TGTGCCAGCAGTTTAGGCCAGATCTATGAGCAGTTCTTC.

V gene TRBV28 combines with J gene TRBJ1-2; TRBD1 matches at 7 bases. Germline values: CDR1 MDHEN, CDR2 SYDVKM. This CDR3 spans 13 amino acids. After removal of 4 bases from V and 3 bases from J, the junction contained 2 bases not matched to a gene. The CDR3 coding sequence is TGTGCCAGCAGTTCACAGGGGCACTATGGCTACACCTTC. As protein: CASSSQGHYGYTF.

The CDR3 nucleotides read TGTGCCAGCAGCCCCCGGGCGGGAGCCTCCGTCGATGAGCAGTTCTTC. Its protein product is CASSPRAGASVDEQFF. The chain has TRBV9 and TRBJ2-1; TRBD2 matches at 7 bases. V trimming: 4 bases; J trimming: 8 bases; junction bases outside the gene matches: 15. The germline gives CDR1 SGDLS, CDR2 YYNGEE. CDR3 length: 16 amino acids.

The chain links TRBV24-1 to TRBJ1-4; D might be TRBD1 (5 bases). Germline V gives CDR1 KGHDR, CDR2 SFDVKD. The CDR3 length is 16 residues. V gave up 3 bases and J gave up 0 bases, with 10 bases separating them. The CDR3 reads CATSDGRGSTNEKLFF. CDR3 bases: TGTGCCACCAGTGATGGGAGGGGTTCAACTAATGAAAAACTGTTTTTT.

The gene calls are TRBV21-1 and TRBJ2-1; the table's D call TRBD2 went unverified against the DNA. TRBV21-1 is a known pseudogene. This CDR3 contains 14 residues. CDR3 region: CASILAGGHNEQFF. CDR3 sequence (DNA): TGTGCCAGCATACTAGCGGGAGGCCACAATGAGCAGTTCTTC.

For the CDR3, the DNA is TGTGCCAGCAGTGAAATGGCCCCAAGCTCCTACAATGAGCAGTTCTTC. Its translation: CASSEMAPSSYNEQFF. This chain uses TRBV2 with TRBJ2-1; D call uncertain. CDR3 length: 16 residues. Germline CDR1 and CDR2: SNHLY and FYNNEI. V lost 2 bases, J lost 0 bases, and 11 bases lay in between.

This chain uses TRBV18 with TRBJ2-3; 7 bases line up with TRBD1. This CDR3 spans 15 amino acids. V gave up 3 bases and J gave up 1 base; unmatched junction bases: 4. Germline lookup yields CDR1 KGHSH and CDR2 LQKENI. The CDR3 sequence: CASSPDRVGTDTQYF. The CDR3 DNA sequence: TGTGCCAGCTCACCCGACAGGGTCGGCACAGATACGCAGTATTTT.

The CDR3: CASSLAVGALAGESYNEQFF. CDR3 DNA: TGTGCCAGCAGCTTAGCGGTAGGGGCGCTAGCGGGGGAGAGCTACAATGAGCAGTTCTTC. V usage is TRBV7-2 and J usage is TRBJ2-1; 10 bases are a match to TRBD2. Germline V CDR1 and CDR2: SGHTA, FQGNSA. The trim removed 0 bases at V and 3 bases at J, leaving 14 bases unmatched. The CDR3 is 20 amino acids. The whole variable domain, filled in from reference TRBV7-2 and TRBJ2-1, reads GAGVSQSPSNKVTEKGKDVELRCDPISGHTALYWYRQSLGQGLEFLIYFQGNSAPDKSGLPSDRFSAERTGGSVSTLTIQRTQQEDSAVYLCASSLAVGALAGESYNEQFFGPGTRLTVL.